The source of this T cell receptor (beta chain) is a study of brain T cells in children with intractable seizures. The CDR3 is 17 amino acids. Per germline, CDR1 GTSNPN and CDR2 SVGIG (reference sequence). With V trimmed by 2 bases and J by 2 bases, 12 bases remained unmatched. Surgery cases with the highest brain T cell transcript signatures were chosen for sequencing. At least one anti-epileptic drug was given before surgery. As regards this clone: As yet, its antigen is unknown.

This table comes from immunoSEQ multiplex PCR, and its TCRdb copy is limited to in-frame clones, with some not included. The table records roughly 110,000 clones, 94% of them present only once. General observations from the study: HCMV serostatus was not known, and viral specificity came from CDR3 similarity only. Absence of clones before surgery may stem from lower sequencing depth.

This specimen was peripheral blood, taken at surgery. V gene TRBV30 combines with J gene TRBJ2-3; TRBD2 matches 8 bases. The receptor was isolated from a boy in the first two years of life with hemimegalencephaly and intractable seizures. CDR3 region: CAWSSRHSGKVTDTQYF. Written as DNA, the CDR3 is TGTGCCTGGAGTTCGAGGCATAGCGGGAAGGTCACAGATACGCAGTATTTT.